A selection of T cell receptor beta chains follows, all from one sample in a study of blood T cell repertoires in COVID-19. Produced via immunoSEQ multiplex PCR; TCRdb's table is partial and in-frame only. The sample yields about 210,000 clones, about 86% seen once. Material for sequencing was PBMCs or T cells enriched from blood (not recorded which). The receptors come from a woman in her forties or fifties with acute COVID-19. CDR3s include the opening cysteine and the closing phenylalanine or tryptophan. The D gene is left open where the match is weak. Some rows have no size entry. The others give once, few or many, or a class for an expanded clone.

TRBJ2-2 NA NA TRBV28 CASSLQIGELFF TGTGCCAGCAGTTTACAGATCGGGGAGCTGTTTTTT
TRBJ1-1 NA NA TRBV21-1 CASRDLNTEAFF TGTGCCAGCAGGGACTTGAACACTGAAGCTTTCTTT
TRBJ2-1 TRBD1 NA TRBV7-9 CASSPGTGFKGNEQFF TGTGCCAGCAGCCCCGGGACAGGGTTTAAGGGCAATGAGCAGTTCTTC
TRBJ2-5 TRBD1 NA TRBV28 CASSRAGTGEETQYF TGTGCCAGCAGTCGGGCCGGGACAGGGGAAGAGACCCAGTACTTC
TRBJ2-3 NA NA TRBV7-9 CASSSPVVAGDTQYF TGTGCCAGCAGCTCCCCGGTGGTCGCCGGAGATACGCAGTATTTT
TRBJ2-1 NA NA TRBV5-5 CASSLGGWSLLYNEQFF TGTGCCAGCAGCTTAGGTGGCTGGAGCCTCCTCTACAATGAGCAGTTCTTC
TRBJ2-7 TRBD1 few TRBV28 CASSLGQEYYEQYF TGTGCCAGCAGTTTGGGACAGGAGTACTACGAGCAGTACTTC
TRBJ2-7 TRBD2 NA TRBV4-3 CASSQDLSGGRYEQYF TGCGCCAGCAGCCAAGATCTTAGCGGGGGTCGCTACGAGCAGTACTTC
TRBJ2-7 NA few TRBV5-1 CASSLDGGRGEQYF TGCGCCAGCAGCTTGGACGGAGGGCGGGGCGAGCAGTACTTC
TRBJ1-2 NA NA TRBV18 CASSPDSLKGYTF TGTGCCAGCTCACCGGACTCTTTGAAAGGCTACACCTTC